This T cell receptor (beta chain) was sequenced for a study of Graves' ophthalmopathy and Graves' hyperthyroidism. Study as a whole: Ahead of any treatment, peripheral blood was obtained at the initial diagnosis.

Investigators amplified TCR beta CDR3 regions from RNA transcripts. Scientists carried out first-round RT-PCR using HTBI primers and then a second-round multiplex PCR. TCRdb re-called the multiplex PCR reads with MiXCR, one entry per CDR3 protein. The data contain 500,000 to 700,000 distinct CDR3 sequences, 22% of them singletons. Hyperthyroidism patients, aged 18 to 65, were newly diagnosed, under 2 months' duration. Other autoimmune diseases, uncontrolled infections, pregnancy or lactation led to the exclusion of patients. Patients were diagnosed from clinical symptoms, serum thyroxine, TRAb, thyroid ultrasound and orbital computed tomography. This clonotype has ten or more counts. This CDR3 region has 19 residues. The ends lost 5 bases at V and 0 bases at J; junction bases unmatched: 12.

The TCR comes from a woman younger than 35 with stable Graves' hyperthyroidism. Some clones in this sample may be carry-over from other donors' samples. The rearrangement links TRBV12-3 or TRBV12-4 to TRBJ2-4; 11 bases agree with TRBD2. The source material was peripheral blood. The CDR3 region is CASSPPRRLAGLAKNIQYF. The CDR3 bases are TGTGCCAGCAGTCCCCCCCGGAGACTAGCGGGACTAGCCAAAAACATTCAGTACTTC.